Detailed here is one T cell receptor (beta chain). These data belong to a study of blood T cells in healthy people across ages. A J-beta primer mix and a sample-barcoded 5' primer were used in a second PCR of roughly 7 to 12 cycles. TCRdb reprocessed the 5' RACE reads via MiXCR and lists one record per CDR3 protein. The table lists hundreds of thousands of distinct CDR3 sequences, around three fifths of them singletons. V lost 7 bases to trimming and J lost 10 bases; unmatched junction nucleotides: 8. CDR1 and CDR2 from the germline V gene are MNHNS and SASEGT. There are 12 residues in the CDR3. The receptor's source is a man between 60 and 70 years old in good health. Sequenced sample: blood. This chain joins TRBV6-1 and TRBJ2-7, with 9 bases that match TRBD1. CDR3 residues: CASIPGQGNQYF. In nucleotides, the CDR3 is TGTGCCAGCATCCCGGGACAGGGTAACCAGTACTTC.